This T cell receptor beta chain appears in the sequencing data of a study of shared clonotypes between healthy human individuals. Some clones are missing from TCRdb's copy, which holds only in-frame ones; the method was immunoSEQ multiplex PCR. The sample has approximately 500,000 clones, about 96% seen once. The sequence derives from a woman in her twenties or thirties in good health. Sequenced material: naive CD4+ T cells sorted from blood. Subset noted: CD45RA+ positively selected.

The CDR3: CASSLDPTYEQYF. In DNA form, the CDR3 reads TGTGCCAGCAGCTTAGACCCGACCTACGAGCAGTACTTC. The V call is TRBV7-9, the J call TRBJ2-7; D unclear. The CDR3 length is 13 residues. V shed 1 base and J shed 2 bases, with 6 bases lying between them. Germline CDR1 reads SEHNR; CDR2 reads FQNEAQ (reference sequence).